A selection of T cell receptor beta chains follows, all from one sample in a study of T cells in Graves' hyperthyroidism and ophthalmopathy. MiXCR, applied by TCRdb to the multiplex PCR reads, yields one record per CDR3 protein. This table holds 620,000 or so distinct CDR3 sequences, about 14% found once. The sequenced material came from blood. The receptor set was obtained from a woman between 50 and 59 years old with Graves' ophthalmopathy. CDR3s include the opening cysteine and the closing phenylalanine or tryptophan. The D gene is left open where the match is weak. Size tells how often a clone was seen (once, few, many) or the class of an expanded clone, and some rows leave it out.

CDR3 protein | CDR3 DNA | J gene | clone size | D gene | V gene
CASSTTRAGAFQPQHF | TGTGCCAGCAGTACTACAAGGGCGGGGGCGTTTCAGCCCCAGCATTTT | TRBJ1-5 | once | - | TRBV12-3/TRBV12-4
CSVGDRLTYEQYF | TGCAGTGTGGGGGACCGGTTAACCTACGAGCAGTACTTC | TRBJ2-7 | many | - | TRBV20-1
CAWSVRSGYGYTF | TGTGCCTGGAGTGTACGATCCGGCTATGGCTACACCTTC | TRBJ1-2 | - | - | TRBV30
CASSPGLEGFF | TGTGCCAGCTCACCAGGATTAGAAGGGTTCTTC | TRBJ2-1 | few | - | TRBV18
CSVNHREGSSGAEAFF | TGCAGTGTCAACCACAGGGAAGGATCGTCGGGAGCTGAAGCTTTCTTT | TRBJ1-1 | many | - | TRBV20-1
CASSRVGDTQYF | TGTGCCAGCAGTAGAGTTGGAGATACGCAGTATTTT | TRBJ2-3 | - | - | TRBV27
CASKAVHGYTF | TGTGCCAGCAAGGCAGTACATGGCTACACCTTC | TRBJ1-2 | few | - | TRBV28
CASSLDVDYEQYF | TGTGCCAGCAGCTTAGACGTCGACTACGAGCAGTACTTC | TRBJ2-7 | many | - | TRBV7-2
CASRPDRLASGYTF | TGTGCCAGCAGGCCGGACAGGCTTGCTTCTGGCTACACCTTC | TRBJ1-2 | many | TRBD1 | TRBV27
CASSQDPGTWTGELFF | TGTGCCAGCAGCCAAGATCCAGGGACTTGGACCGGGGAGCTGTTTTTT | TRBJ2-2 | - | - | TRBV4-2
CASSYSRLATNEQFF | TGTGCCAGCAGTTACTCCCGACTAGCGACCAATGAGCAGTTCTTC | TRBJ2-1 | many | TRBD2 | TRBV6-6
CASSPRQGGSTDTQYF | TGTGCCAGCAGCCCCCGGCAGGGCGGGAGCACAGATACGCAGTATTTT | TRBJ2-3 | many | - | TRBV7-2
CSARVSPGQVGGELFF | TGCAGTGCTAGAGTATCCCCGGGACAGGTCGGCGGGGAGCTGTTTTTT | TRBJ2-2 | - | TRBD1 | TRBV20-1
CASSVVWDTGELFF | TGTGCCAGCAGCGTAGTCTGGGACACCGGGGAGCTGTTTTTT | TRBJ2-2 | many | - | TRBV9
CASSFRENSYEQYF | TGTGCCAGCAGTTTTCGCGAGAACTCCTACGAGCAGTACTTC | TRBJ2-7 | - | - | TRBV12-3/TRBV12-4
CAWKDGTYEQYF | TGTGCCTGGAAGGACGGAACCTACGAGCAGTACTTC | TRBJ2-7 | many | - | TRBV30
CATSDPYTQYF | TGTGCCACCAGTGACCCTTATACGCAGTATTTT | TRBJ2-3 | - | - | TRBV24-1
CASSPGGSLNTEAFF | TGTGCCAGCAGCCCCGGTGGCAGTTTAAACACTGAAGCTTTCTTT | TRBJ1-1 | - | - | TRBV9
CASSKIGTAAFAFF | TGTGCCAGTAGTAAAATAGGGACAGCGGCCTTCGCTTTCTTT | TRBJ1-1 | - | TRBD1 | TRBV19
CASSLVGAGVDYGYTF | TGTGCCAGCAGTTTAGTAGGGGCAGGGGTAGACTATGGCTACACCTTC | TRBJ1-2 | - | - | TRBV12-3/TRBV12-4
CASSLKGGWTGELFF | TGCGCCAGCAGCCTAAAAGGGGGTTGGACCGGGGAGCTGTTTTTT | TRBJ2-2 | - | - | TRBV4-3
CASSPLTSANTGELFF | TGTGCCAGCAGCCCGTTGACTAGCGCGAACACCGGGGAGCTGTTTTTT | TRBJ2-2 | - | TRBD2 | TRBV3-1
CASSMGLLEQYF | TGTGCCAGCAGCATGGGACTTCTCGAGCAGTACTTC | TRBJ2-7 | many | - | TRBV11-3
CASSLSWTGGGYTF | TGTGCCAGCAGCCTAAGTTGGACAGGGGGCGGCTACACCTTC | TRBJ1-2 | few | TRBD1 | TRBV5-8
CASSLLRLANTGELFF | TGTGCCAGCAGCTTGCTCCGACTAGCGAACACCGGGGAGCTGTTTTTT | TRBJ2-2 | few | - | TRBV7-9
CASSPTGQGWYRFF | TGCGCCAGCAGCCCAACCGGACAGGGTTGGTATCGGTTCTTC | TRBJ2-1 | few | TRBD1 | TRBV5-1
CAISDKTGLVGNTIYF | TGTGCCATCAGTGACAAGACAGGGCTGGTTGGAAACACCATATATTTT | TRBJ1-3 | many | TRBD1 | TRBV10-3
CASSIPRTGPTDTQYF | TGTGCCAGCAGTATCCCCCGGACAGGGCCCACAGATACGCAGTATTTT | TRBJ2-3 | many | TRBD1 | TRBV28
CASSFRTSGRALVNEQFF | TGTGCCAGCAGCTTCCGGACTAGCGGGAGGGCCTTAGTTAATGAGCAGTTCTTC | TRBJ2-1 | many | TRBD2 | TRBV11-2
CASSLDRFNTEAFF | TGTGCCAGCAGTCTAGACAGGTTCAACACTGAAGCTTTCTTT | TRBJ1-1 | many | - | TRBV27
CASSPTSGRASEQYF | TGTGCCAGCAGCCCGACTAGCGGGAGGGCGTCAGAGCAGTACTTC | TRBJ2-7 | many | TRBD2 | TRBV11-3
CAVSPLGQNTEAFF | TGTGCCGTCAGCCCTCTCGGACAGAACACTGAAGCTTTCTTT | TRBJ1-1 | - | - | TRBV5-5